Below are 5 T cell receptor beta chains sequenced from a single sample in a study of cytomegalovirus exposure and HLA in healthy donors. The table came from immunoSEQ multiplex PCR; TCRdb's copy has only in-frame clones and leaves some out. This table has 150,000 to 160,000 clones, about 86% appearing once. The sequencing sample was made of PBMCs. The receptors were sampled from a human donor in good health.

This rearrangement joins TRBV5-1 to TRBJ2-1; D is ambiguous. Germline V gene lookup returns CDR1 SGHRS and CDR2 YFSETQ. The CDR3 is 12 residues long. Trimming cost V 2 bases and J 7 bases, with 7 bases left between them. The chain's CDR3 is CASSFSSNEQFF. The CDR3 coding sequence is TGCGCCAGCAGCTTTAGTAGTAATGAGCAGTTCTTC.

The CDR3: CASSLWSVDTQYF. The CDR3 region has the DNA TGTGCCAGCAGTTTATGGTCGGTAGATACGCAGTATTTT. The chain recombines TRBV27 with TRBJ2-3; D is uncertain. The CDR3 covers 13 residues. Trimming took off 1 base at V and 5 bases at J, with 7 bases between the two ends. Germline V gives CDR1 MNHEY, CDR2 SMNVEV (reference sequence).

J is TRBJ2-1 and V is TRBV19, with 8 bases that match TRBD1. The CDR3 covers 15 residues. V lost 5 bases, J lost 2 bases, and 5 bases stayed unmatched. In germline, CDR1 is LNHDA, CDR2 SQIVND (reference sequence). The CDR3 coding sequence is TGTGCCAGTAGTGTCGACAGGGGACCCTACAATGAGCAGTTCTTC. Its translation is CASSVDRGPYNEQFF.

The gene calls are TRBV7-9 and TRBJ1-1; D remains unclear. The CDR3 runs 14 residues. Trimming took 6 bases from V and 0 from J, leaving 11 bases between them. Looked up from germline, CDR1 is SEHNR and CDR2 is FQNEAQ (reference sequence). The CDR3 bases are TGTGCCAGCAGTCTAAGCGGACTGAACACTGAAGCTTTCTTT. Translated: CASSLSGLNTEAFF.

This rearrangement joins TRBV19 to TRBJ2-7, with D perhaps matching TRBD1 (7 bases). Germline lookup yields CDR1 LNHDA and CDR2 SQIVND (reference sequence). The CDR3 has 15 residues. V was clipped by 4 bases and J by 3 bases, with 16 bases between them. The CDR3 here is CASSTGGQGGYEQYF. The CDR3 DNA reads as TGTGCCAGTAGTACCGGCGGGCAGGGGGGCTACGAGCAGTACTTC.